These 24 T cell receptor beta chains share one sample of origin, sequenced in a study of shared clonotypes between healthy human individuals. Profiling relied on immunoSEQ multiplex PCR, and the TCRdb table lists in-frame clones only, not all of them. Altogether 2 million to 2.5 million clones are present, roughly 94% being singletons, with the ten largest covering around 1.1%. Selected positively for CCR7 and CD45RO-negative, naive CD8 cells excluded terminally differentiated effector memory CD45RA+ cells. Sequencing used naive CD8+ T cells sorted from blood. The receptors were sampled from a man between 18 and 29 years old in good health.

The V call is TRBV5-6, the J call TRBJ1-1; D is possibly TRBD1 (6 bases). The CDR3 totals 15 residues. V was cut by 0 bases and J by 0 bases, with 9 bases left in between. The germline CDR1 and CDR2 sequences are SGHDT and YYEEEE. This CDR3 reads CASSLDREVNTEAFF. The CDR3 DNA is TGTGCCAGCAGCTTGGACAGGGAAGTGAACACTGAAGCTTTCTTT.

The rearrangement links TRBV7-9 to TRBJ2-7; 8 bases match TRBD1. The V gene end was trimmed by 5 bases and the J gene end by 2 bases; junction bases not matched to a gene: 5. The CDR3 contains 14 residues. CDR1 is SEHNR, CDR2 FQNEAQ, per germline (reference sequence). The CDR3 nucleotides read TGTGCCAGCAGCCCAGAGGGACAGGCCTACGAGCAGTACTTC. Its translation is CASSPEGQAYEQYF.

This CDR3 reads CATRPGPVAEQYF. The CDR3 DNA follows: TGTGCGACACGACCGGGGCCCGTCGCCGAGCAGTACTTC. The chain combines TRBV5-6 with TRBJ2-7, with D possibly called TRBD1 or TRBD2 (5 bases each). Germline CDR1 SGHDT, CDR2 YYEEEE. The CDR3 length is 13 residues.

The chain couples TRBV11-2 to TRBJ2-5; D is perhaps TRBD1 (7 bases). Trimming left V 10 bases short and J 4 bases short, with 16 bases between. The CDR3 runs 13 residues. Germline CDR1 reads SGHAT; CDR2 reads FQNNGV. The CDR3 reads CATRQGAGETQYF. CDR3 DNA sequence: TGTGCCACGCGACAGGGAGCGGGAGAGACCCAGTACTTC.

The V call is TRBV5-1, the J call TRBJ2-2, with 7 bases aligning to TRBD1. This CDR3 has 14 amino acids. Trimming took 2 bases from V and 7 from J; bases not matched to a gene: 5. Germline assignment: CDR1 SGHRS and CDR2 YFSETQ. As DNA, the CDR3 is TGCGCCAGCAGCTTTGAAGGGGGCATCGGGGAGCTGTTTTTT. This encodes CASSFEGGIGELFF. Looking up the rest from reference TRBV5-1 and TRBJ2-2 gives the full variable domain: KAGVTQTPRYLIKTRGQQVTLSCSPISGHRSVSWYQQTPGQGLQFLFEYFSETQRNKGNFPGRFSGRQFSNSRSEMNVSTLELGDSALYLCASSFEGGIGELFFGEGSRLTVL.

This clone was detected once. The rearrangement links TRBV27 to TRBJ2-7; D might be TRBD1 (5 bases). The ends were cut back, 2 bases at V and 3 bases at J, with 11 bases in the middle. The CDR3 runs to 14 residues. Germline loops: CDR1 MNHEY, CDR2 SMNVEV (reference sequence). CDR3: CASSLAGKFYEQYF. In DNA, the CDR3 is TGTGCCAGCAGTTTAGCAGGGAAATTCTACGAGCAGTACTTC.

Remarks on this clone: The same CDR3 can be traced to other DNA sequences in this sample. The chain employs TRBV5-6 and TRBJ2-7, with D unresolved. The CDR3 runs 14 residues. V was clipped by 0 bases and J by 2 bases, with 9 bases between them. Germline-derived CDR1 and CDR2 are SGHDT and YYEEEE. The CDR3 DNA follows: TGTGCCAGCAGCTTGGGAGTAGGCACCTACGAGCAGTACTTC. Protein product: CASSLGVGTYEQYF. Together with reference TRBV5-6 and TRBJ2-7, the CDR3 gives the full variable domain: DAGVTQSPTHLIKTRGQQVTLRCSPKSGHDTVSWYQQALGQGPQFIFQYYEEEERQRGNFPDRFSGHQFPNYSSELNVNALLLGDSALYLCASSLGVGTYEQYFGPGTRLTVT.

This sequence joins TRBV12-5 and TRBJ2-6; possibly TRBD1 for D (6 bases). Trimming cost V 3 bases and J 1 base, with 13 bases left between them. The CDR3 loop spans 17 amino acids. Germline loops: CDR1 LGHNT, CDR2 FRNRAP. CDR3: CASGFTLQGSGANVLTF. The CDR3 DNA sequence: TGTGCTAGTGGTTTCACTCTTCAGGGGTCTGGGGCCAACGTCCTGACTTTC.

Here the CDR3 reads CASSIGELVPGETQYF. For the CDR3, the DNA is TGTGCCAGTAGTATAGGGGAACTGGTCCCAGGGGAGACCCAGTACTTC. J is TRBJ2-5 and V is TRBV19; possible D gene TRBD1, 5 bases. Germline loops: CDR1 LNHDA, CDR2 SQIVND (reference sequence). The CDR3 has 16 amino acids. Deletions cut 1 base from V and 5 bases from J, with 17 bases between.

V gene TRBV4-1 combines with J gene TRBJ1-2, with D possibly TRBD1 on 5 matching bases. Trimming left V 3 bases short and J 4 bases short, with 21 bases between. This CDR3 contains 17 residues. Germline V gene sequence: CDR1 MGHRA, CDR2 YSYEKL. CDR3 DNA: TGCGCCAGCAGCCACCAAGAGGCAGGGATGTCGGCCTATGGCTACACCTTC. Protein product: CASSHQEAGMSAYGYTF.

This sequence joins TRBV5-1 and TRBJ1-3; D not resolved. Germline V CDR1 and CDR2: SGHRS, YFSETQ. V dropped 0 bases and J dropped 2 bases, with 12 bases sitting between them. The CDR3 extends over 16 amino acids. The CDR3 reads CASSLDLGGTGNTIYF. DNA of the CDR3: TGCGCCAGCAGCTTGGATCTCGGAGGCACTGGAAACACCATATATTTT.

The chain employs TRBV5-1 and TRBJ2-7; 9 bases agree with TRBD1. The CDR3 extends over 17 amino acids. The V and J ends lost 4 bases and 5 bases, in that order; junction bases with no gene match: 16. Germline V gene data show CDR1 as SGHRS and CDR2 as YFSETQ. This chain's CDR3 is CASSPGQGLPFGNEQYF. The CDR3 bases are TGCGCCAGCAGCCCCGGACAGGGGCTGCCTTTTGGTAACGAGCAGTACTTC.

The chain couples TRBV9 to TRBJ2-2, with 7 bases fitting TRBD1. Germline assignment: CDR1 SGDLS and CDR2 YYNGEE. V dropped 6 bases and J dropped 2; count of bases not matched to a gene: 7. The CDR3 runs to 15 residues. The CDR3: CASTKQGSNTGELFF. The CDR3 DNA reads TGTGCCAGCACCAAACAGGGGTCAAACACCGGGGAGCTGTTTTTT.

The chain employs TRBV27 and TRBJ1-6; a weak D match, TRBD1 (5 bases). Germline V lookup: CDR1 MNHEY, CDR2 SMNVEV (reference sequence). The length of the CDR3 is 12 residues. V shed 7 bases and J shed 9 bases, with 10 bases lying between them. The CDR3 DNA reads as TGTGCCAGCATGGTAAGGGGTTCACCCCTCCACTTT. It translates to CASMVRGSPLHF.

The chain combines TRBV30 with TRBJ2-3, with D possibly TRBD2 on 5 matching bases. CDR1 and CDR2 from the germline V gene are GTSNPN and SVGIG (reference sequence). This CDR3 contains 13 residues. Trimming left V 5 bases short and J 4 bases short, with 13 bases between. The CDR3 coding sequence is TGTGCCTGGGACTTCCCGAGGGCAGATACGCAGTATTTT. Protein sequence: CAWDFPRADTQYF.

The CDR3: CASSPGSPPPNYGYTF. The CDR3 region has the DNA TGCGCCAGCAGCCCCGGGAGTCCTCCCCCAAACTATGGCTACACCTTC. The chain is built from TRBV5-1 and TRBJ1-2, with D unclear. In germline, CDR1 is SGHRS, CDR2 YFSETQ. Trimming took off 4 bases at V and 2 bases at J, with 18 bases between the two ends. The CDR3 is 16 amino acids.

V usage is TRBV29-1 and J usage is TRBJ2-5; D call uncertain. The CDR3 covers 15 residues. V shed 2 bases and J shed 1 base, with 14 bases lying between them. The germline CDR1 and CDR2 sequences are SQVTM and ANQGSEA. CDR3 region: CSVELGQAVQETQYF. CDR3 coding DNA: TGCAGCGTTGAATTGGGCCAGGCCGTCCAAGAGACCCAGTACTTC.

The chain recombines TRBV6-1 with TRBJ1-1; D not resolved. V was trimmed by 5 bases and J by 2 bases, leaving 12 bases between them. Germline CDR1 reads MNHNS; CDR2 reads SASEGT. The CDR3 is 14 amino acids. CDR3 sequence reads: CASSLSEGNTEAFF. The CDR3 DNA sequence: TGTGCCAGCAGTCTAAGTGAGGGAAACACTGAAGCTTTCTTT.

This clone has just one count. The V gene is TRBV27, the J gene TRBJ1-5; no clear D gene. The CDR3 consists of 14 residues. V gave up 5 bases and J gave up 7 bases, with 15 bases separating them. Germline CDR1 and CDR2: MNHEY and SMNVEV (reference sequence). CDR3 sequence reads: CASSLLLGVQPQHF. The CDR3 DNA sequence: TGTGCCAGCAGTCTTCTCCTCGGGGTCCAGCCCCAGCATTTT.

This sequence joins TRBV23-1 and TRBJ2-7; possible D gene TRBD1, 5 bases. TRBV23-1 is placed among ORFs of uncertain function. V was clipped by 1 base and J by 6 bases, with 7 bases between them. The length of the CDR3 is 12 residues. The CDR3 spells CASSQYRGEQYF. In nucleotides, the CDR3 is TGCGCCAGCAGTCAATATAGGGGCGAGCAGTACTTC.

The J gene is TRBJ2-7, the V gene TRBV6-1; D uncertain. The V and J ends lost 6 bases and 0 bases respectively, with 12 bases between them. Germline CDR1 is MNHNS and CDR2 is SASEGT. This CDR3 has 14 amino acids. CDR3 protein: CASRLQVDSYEQYF. DNA of the CDR3: TGTGCCAGCAGACTCCAGGTCGACTCCTACGAGCAGTACTTC.

The chain joins TRBV5-4 to TRBJ2-7, with TRBD1 matching over 11 bases. The CDR3 extends over 15 amino acids. CDR1 is SGHNT and CDR2 is YYREEE in the germline V gene (reference sequence). The V segment lost 4 bases and the J segment 3 bases; nucleotides outside the gene matches: 6. CDR3 DNA sequence: TGTGCCAGCAGCCGAAGGACAGGGGGCCTCTACGAGCAGTACTTC. Translation: CASSRRTGGLYEQYF.

The chain recombines TRBV7-2 with TRBJ2-3, with D possibly being TRBD2 (5 bases). V was cut by 7 bases and J by 2 bases, with 16 bases left in between. The CDR3 is 15 residues long. CDR1 is SGHTA, CDR2 FQGNSA, per germline. The CDR3 protein is CASTPTGLVTDTQYF. Here the CDR3 DNA reads TGTGCCAGCACCCCCACGGGGTTAGTCACAGATACGCAGTATTTT. Full variable domain (outside the CDR3, taken from reference TRBV7-2 and TRBJ2-3): GAGVSQSPSNKVTEKGKDVELRCDPISGHTALYWYRQSLGQGLEFLIYFQGNSAPDKSGLPSDRFSAERTGGSVSTLTIQRTQQEDSAVYLCASTPTGLVTDTQYFGPGTRLTVL.

The gene calls are TRBV2 and TRBJ1-4; D is uncertain. CDR1 SNHLY and CDR2 FYNNEI come from the germline V gene. Deletions cut 6 bases from V and 8 bases from J, with 7 bases between. This CDR3 contains 11 residues. This CDR3 reads CASREYEKLFF. CDR3 nucleotides: TGTGCCAGCAGAGAGTACGAAAAACTGTTTTTT.